This T cell receptor beta chain was observed in a study of T-cell reconstitution after alpha-beta-depleted transplantation in children. The V gene's germline CDR1 is SQVTM and CDR2 ANQGSEA. V lost 3 bases, J lost 5 bases, and 13 bases lay in between. The CDR3 spans 13 residues. Study-level findings and limits: Surviving thymic progenitors and recipient T cells were the source of high TCRbeta diversity at day 60 in some patients.

To note about this clonotype: Its specificity is not known.

For TCRbeta, the library was prepared with unique molecular identifiers. TCRdb re-called the PCR reads with MiXCR, one entry per CDR3 protein. This table holds hundreds of thousands of distinct CDR3 sequences, about 11% found once. This sequence joins TRBV29-1 and TRBJ1-1, with D unresolved. The sequence came from a child under two years old with acute myeloid leukemia, due to receive a stem cell transplant. Sequencing used PBMCs, obtained before TCRalphabeta/CD19-depleted stem cell transplant. The CDR3 is CSVEGSLGTEAFF. The CDR3 DNA sequence: TGCAGCGTTGAGGGCAGCCTAGGGACTGAAGCTTTCTTT.